This TCR beta chain was sequenced for a study of T-cell reconstitution after alpha-beta-depleted transplantation in children. Unique molecular identifiers were incorporated when the TCRbeta library was constructed. TCRdb analysed the PCR reads with MiXCR anew, one entry per CDR3 protein. The table has 350,000 to 400,000 distinct CDR3 sequences, approximately 12% seen once. This clonotype originated in a human donor who donated a stem cell graft to a child with Fanconi anemia. The source was PBMCs, collected from the stem cell graft.

The CDR3 is CASSAAGTGASYEQYV. The CDR3 DNA is TGTGCCAGCTCAGCTGCCGGGACAGGGGCCTCCTACGAGCAGTACGTC. The chain combines TRBV18 with TRBJ2-7, with 10 nucleotides matching TRBD1. V lost 5 bases and J lost 0; bases outside the gene matches: 7. The CDR3 length is 16 residues. Germline CDR1 reads KGHSH; CDR2 reads LQKENI.